This TCR beta chain is from a study of shared clonotypes between healthy human individuals. Broader study findings: Among a few donors, approximately 5% of naive CD4 clonotypes were found in common. In general, naive subsets displayed greater estimated richness than memory subsets did.

This clone was counted between two and nine times. Antigen: not known. CD45RA-negative memory and CD45RA+ naive subsets were split from the CD4+ cells. This CDR3 spans 14 amino acids. Trimming pared 6 bases from V and 3 bases from J, leaving 15 bases between. Germline lookup yields CDR1 PRHDT and CDR2 FYEKMQ (reference sequence). Sorted-subset replicate PCRs used about 190 ng of genomic DNA. This amount corresponded to about 30,000 T cell genomes. Some clones are missing from TCRdb's copy, which holds only in-frame ones; the method was immunoSEQ multiplex PCR. Here the sample spans 780,000 or so clones, approximately 72% being singletons.

Sequenced material: memory CD4+ T cells sorted from blood. Regarding subset: CD45RA-negative fraction. This clonotype originated in a woman aged 25 to 39 in good health. The J gene is TRBJ2-7, the V gene TRBV13; D is perhaps TRBD2 (6 bases). The CDR3 DNA sequence: TGTGCCAGCAGTATTGGGACTCCAAACTACGAGCAGTACTTC. Translating gives CASSIGTPNYEQYF. The full variable domain, with the rest looked up from reference TRBV13 and TRBJ2-7, is AAGVIQSPRHLIKEKRETATLKCYPIPRHDTVYWYQQGPGQDPQFLISFYEKMQSDKGSIPDRFSAQQFSDYHSELNMSSLELGDSALYFCASSIGTPNYEQYFGPGTRLTVT.